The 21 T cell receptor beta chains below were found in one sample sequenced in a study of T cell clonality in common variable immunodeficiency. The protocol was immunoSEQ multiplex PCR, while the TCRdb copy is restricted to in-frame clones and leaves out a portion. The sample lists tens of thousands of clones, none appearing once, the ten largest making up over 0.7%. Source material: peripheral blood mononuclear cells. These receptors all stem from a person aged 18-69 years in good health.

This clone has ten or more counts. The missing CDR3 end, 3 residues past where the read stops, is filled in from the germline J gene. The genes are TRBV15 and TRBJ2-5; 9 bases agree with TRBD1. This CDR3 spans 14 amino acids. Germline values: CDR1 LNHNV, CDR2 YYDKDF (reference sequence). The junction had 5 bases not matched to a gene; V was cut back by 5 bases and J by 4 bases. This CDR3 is CATSEGQGGETQYF. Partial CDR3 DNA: TGTGCCACCAGCGAGGGACAGGGAGGAGAGACC. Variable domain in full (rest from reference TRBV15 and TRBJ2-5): DAMVIQNPRYQVTQFGKPVTLSCSQTLNHNVMYWYQQKSSQAPKLLFHYYDKDFNNEADTPDNFQSRRPNTSFCFLDIRSPGLGDTAMYLCATSEGQGGETQYFGPGTRLLVL.

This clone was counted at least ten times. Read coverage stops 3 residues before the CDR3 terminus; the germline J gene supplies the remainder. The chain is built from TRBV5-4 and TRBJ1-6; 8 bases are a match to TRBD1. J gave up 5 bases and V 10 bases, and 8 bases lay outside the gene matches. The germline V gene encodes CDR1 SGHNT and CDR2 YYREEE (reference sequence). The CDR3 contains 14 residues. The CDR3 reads CAPSQQGDNSPLHF. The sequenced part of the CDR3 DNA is TGTGCCCCCAGCCAACAGGGGGATAATTCACCC.

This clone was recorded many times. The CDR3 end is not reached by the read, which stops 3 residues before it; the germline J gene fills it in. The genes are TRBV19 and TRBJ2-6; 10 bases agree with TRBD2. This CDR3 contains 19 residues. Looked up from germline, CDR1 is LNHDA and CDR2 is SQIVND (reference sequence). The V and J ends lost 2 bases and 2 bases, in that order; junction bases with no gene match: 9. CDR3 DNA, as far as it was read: TGTGCCAGTAGTATACACGCGGGACTAGCGTTTACTGGGGCCAACGTC. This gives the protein CASSIHAGLAFTGANV. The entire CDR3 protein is CASSIHAGLAFTGANVLTF. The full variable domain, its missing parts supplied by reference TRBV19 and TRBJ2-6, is DGGITQSPKYLFRKEGQNVTLSCEQNLNHDAMYWYRQDPGQGLRLIYYSQIVNDFQKGDIAEGYSVSREKKESFPLTVTSAQKNPTAFYLCASSIHAGLAFTGANVLTFGAGSRLTVL.

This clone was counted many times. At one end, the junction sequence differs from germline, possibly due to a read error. The CDR3 region is CASSLAYGGNSPLHF. The sequenced part of the CDR3 DNA is TGCGCCAGCAGTTTGGCGTACGGGGGGAATTCACCC. The gene calls are TRBV5-1 and TRBJ1-6; D is perhaps TRBD1 (5 bases). The CDR3 is cut off 3 residues early in the read; its end comes from the germline J gene. Germline V gene sequence: CDR1 SGHRS, CDR2 YFSETQ. This CDR3 spans 15 amino acids.

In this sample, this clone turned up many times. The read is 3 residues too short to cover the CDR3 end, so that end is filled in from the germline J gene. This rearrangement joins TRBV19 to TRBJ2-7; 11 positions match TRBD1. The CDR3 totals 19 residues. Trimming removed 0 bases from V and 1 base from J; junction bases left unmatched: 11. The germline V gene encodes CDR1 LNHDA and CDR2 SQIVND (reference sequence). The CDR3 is CASSIEPPSGTGGSYEQYF. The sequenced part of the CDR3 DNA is TGTGCCAGTAGTATAGAGCCCCCCTCCGGGACAGGGGGGTCCTACGAG.

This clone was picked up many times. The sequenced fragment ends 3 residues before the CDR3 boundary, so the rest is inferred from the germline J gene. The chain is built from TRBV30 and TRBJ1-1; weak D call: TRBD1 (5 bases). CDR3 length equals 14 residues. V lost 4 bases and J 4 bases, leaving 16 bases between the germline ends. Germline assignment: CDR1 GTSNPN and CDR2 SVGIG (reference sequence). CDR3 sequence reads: CAWTGISLVTEAFF. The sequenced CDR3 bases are TGTGCCTGGACAGGGATTAGTCTAGTCACTGAA.

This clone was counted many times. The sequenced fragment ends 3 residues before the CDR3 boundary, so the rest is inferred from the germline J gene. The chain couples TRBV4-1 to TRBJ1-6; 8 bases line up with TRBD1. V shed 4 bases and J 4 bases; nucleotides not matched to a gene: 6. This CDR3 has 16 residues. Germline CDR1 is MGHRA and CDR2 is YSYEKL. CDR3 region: CASSPPGDRYNSPLHF. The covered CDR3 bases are TGCGCCAGCAGCCCCCCTGGGGACAGGTATAATTCACCC.

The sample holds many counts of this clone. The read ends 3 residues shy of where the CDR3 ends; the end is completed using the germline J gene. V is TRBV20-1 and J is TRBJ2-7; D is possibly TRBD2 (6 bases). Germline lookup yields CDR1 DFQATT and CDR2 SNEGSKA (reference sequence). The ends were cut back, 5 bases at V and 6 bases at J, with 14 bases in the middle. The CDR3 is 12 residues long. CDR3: CSAASRDSEQYF. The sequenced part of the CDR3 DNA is TGCAGTGCTGCTTCCCGGGACTCCGAG.

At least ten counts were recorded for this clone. The CDR3 reads CSAPDRTSTDTQYF. CDR3 DNA, as far as it was read: TGCAGTGCACCCGACAGGACGAGCACAGATACG. This rearrangement joins TRBV20-1 to TRBJ2-3; the D gene is possibly TRBD1 (6 bases). The read terminates 3 residues ahead of where the CDR3 ends, so the germline J gene completes it. CDR3 length: 14 amino acids. The V end lost 6 bases, the J end lost 0 bases, and 13 bases lay between the germline ends. CDR1 and CDR2 (germline): DFQATT, SNEGSKA (reference sequence).

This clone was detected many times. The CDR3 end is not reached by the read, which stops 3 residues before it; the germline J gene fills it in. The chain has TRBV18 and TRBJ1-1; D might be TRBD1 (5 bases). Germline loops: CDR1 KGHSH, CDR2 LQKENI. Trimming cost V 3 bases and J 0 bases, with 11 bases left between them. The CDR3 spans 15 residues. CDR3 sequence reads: CASSPLTDMNTEAFF. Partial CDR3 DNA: TGTGCCAGCTCACCCCTGACAGACATGAACACTGAA.

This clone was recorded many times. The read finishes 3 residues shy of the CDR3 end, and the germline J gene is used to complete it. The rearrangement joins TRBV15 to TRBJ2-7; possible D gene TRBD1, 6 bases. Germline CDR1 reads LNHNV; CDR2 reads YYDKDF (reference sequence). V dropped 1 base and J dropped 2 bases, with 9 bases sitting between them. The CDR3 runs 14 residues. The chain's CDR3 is CATSRVRGPYEQYF. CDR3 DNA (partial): TGTGCCACCAGCAGAGTCAGGGGCCCCTACGAG.

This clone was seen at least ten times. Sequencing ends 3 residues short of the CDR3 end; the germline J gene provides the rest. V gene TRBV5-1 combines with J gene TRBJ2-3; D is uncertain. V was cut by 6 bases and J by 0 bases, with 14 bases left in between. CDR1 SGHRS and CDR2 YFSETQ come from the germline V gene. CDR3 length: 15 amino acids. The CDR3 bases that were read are TGCGCCAGCACCCTGGCCCAGGTGAGCACAGATACG. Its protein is CASTLAQVSTDT. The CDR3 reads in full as CASTLAQVSTDTQYF.

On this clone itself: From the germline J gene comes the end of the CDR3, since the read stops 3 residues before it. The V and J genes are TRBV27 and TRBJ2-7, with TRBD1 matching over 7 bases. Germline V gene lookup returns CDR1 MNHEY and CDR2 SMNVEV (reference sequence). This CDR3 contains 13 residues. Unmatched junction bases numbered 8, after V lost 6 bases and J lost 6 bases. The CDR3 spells CASSLTGWGEQYF. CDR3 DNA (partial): TGTGCCAGCAGCCTGACAGGGTGGGGCGAG.

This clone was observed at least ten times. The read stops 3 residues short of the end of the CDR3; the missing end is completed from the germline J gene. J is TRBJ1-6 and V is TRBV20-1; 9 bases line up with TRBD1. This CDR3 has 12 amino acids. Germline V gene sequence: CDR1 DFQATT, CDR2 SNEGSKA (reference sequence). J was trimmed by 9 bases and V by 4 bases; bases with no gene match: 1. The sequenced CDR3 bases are TGCAGTGCTAAGGGACAGGGTTCACCC. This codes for CSAKGQGSP. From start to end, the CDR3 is CSAKGQGSPLHF.

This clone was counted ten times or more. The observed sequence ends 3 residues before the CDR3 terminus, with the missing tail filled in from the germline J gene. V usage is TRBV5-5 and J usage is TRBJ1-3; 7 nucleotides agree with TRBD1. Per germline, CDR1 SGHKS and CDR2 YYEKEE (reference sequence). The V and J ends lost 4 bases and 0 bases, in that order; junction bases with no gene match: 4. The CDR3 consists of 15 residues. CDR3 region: CASSMGQSSGNTIYF. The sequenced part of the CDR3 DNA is TGTGCCAGCAGCATGGGACAGTCCTCTGGAAACACC.

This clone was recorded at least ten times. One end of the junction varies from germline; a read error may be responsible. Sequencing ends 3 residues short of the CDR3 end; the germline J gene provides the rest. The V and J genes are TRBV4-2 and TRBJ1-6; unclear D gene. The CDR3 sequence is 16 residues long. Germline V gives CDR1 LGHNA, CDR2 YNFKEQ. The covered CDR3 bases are TGCGCCAGCAGCCAAGATCGGAATCCGGGGTGGTCACCC. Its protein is CASSQDRNPGWSP. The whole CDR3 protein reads CASSQDRNPGWSPLHF.

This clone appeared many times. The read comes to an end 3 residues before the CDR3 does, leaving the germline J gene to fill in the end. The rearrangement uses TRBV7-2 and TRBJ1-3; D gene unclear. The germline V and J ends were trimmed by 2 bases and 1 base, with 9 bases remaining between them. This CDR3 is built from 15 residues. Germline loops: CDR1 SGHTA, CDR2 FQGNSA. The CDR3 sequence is CASSLSSNSGNTIYF. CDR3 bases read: TGTGCCAGCAGCTTATCTTCTAATTCTGGAAACACC.

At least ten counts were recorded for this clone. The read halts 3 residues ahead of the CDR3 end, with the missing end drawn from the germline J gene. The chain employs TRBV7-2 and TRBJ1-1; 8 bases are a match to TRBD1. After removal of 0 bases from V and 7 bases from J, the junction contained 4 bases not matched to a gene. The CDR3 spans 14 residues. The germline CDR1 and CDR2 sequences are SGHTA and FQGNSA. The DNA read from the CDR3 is TGTGCCAGCAGCTTAGCTGTTACAGGGGGTGAA. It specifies CASSLAVTGGE. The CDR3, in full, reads CASSLAVTGGEAFF.

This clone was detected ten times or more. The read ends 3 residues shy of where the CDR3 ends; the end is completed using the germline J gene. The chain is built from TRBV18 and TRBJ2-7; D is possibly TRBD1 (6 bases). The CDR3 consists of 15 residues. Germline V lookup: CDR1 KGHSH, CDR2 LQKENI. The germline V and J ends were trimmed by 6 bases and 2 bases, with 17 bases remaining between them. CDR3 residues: CASSGSGTKTYEQYF. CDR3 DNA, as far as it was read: TGTGCCAGCTCGGGCTCCGGGACAAAGACCTACGAG.

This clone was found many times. CDR3: CASSLVGDTGELFF. The covered CDR3 bases are TGTGCCAGCAGCTTAGTCGGGGACACCGGGGAG. This chain links TRBV7-9 with TRBJ2-2, with D tentatively TRBD2 (5 bases). The read ends 3 residues before the CDR3 terminus; that terminus is restored from the germline J gene. The CDR3 length is 14 residues. V lost 1 base, J lost 3 bases, and 6 bases lay in between. Germline assignment: CDR1 SEHNR and CDR2 FQNEAQ (reference sequence).

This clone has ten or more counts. CDR3 DNA (partial): TGTGCCAGCAGTATTTCTAGTGATACG. Translating gives CASSISSDT. The entire CDR3 protein reads CASSISSDTQYF. This sequence joins TRBV5-4 and TRBJ2-3; no firm D call. The read is 3 residues too short to cover the CDR3 end, so that end is filled in from the germline J gene. Germline values: CDR1 SGHNT, CDR2 YYREEE (reference sequence). Trimming stripped 5 bases from V and 6 bases from J, with 10 bases between. CDR3 length: 12 residues.